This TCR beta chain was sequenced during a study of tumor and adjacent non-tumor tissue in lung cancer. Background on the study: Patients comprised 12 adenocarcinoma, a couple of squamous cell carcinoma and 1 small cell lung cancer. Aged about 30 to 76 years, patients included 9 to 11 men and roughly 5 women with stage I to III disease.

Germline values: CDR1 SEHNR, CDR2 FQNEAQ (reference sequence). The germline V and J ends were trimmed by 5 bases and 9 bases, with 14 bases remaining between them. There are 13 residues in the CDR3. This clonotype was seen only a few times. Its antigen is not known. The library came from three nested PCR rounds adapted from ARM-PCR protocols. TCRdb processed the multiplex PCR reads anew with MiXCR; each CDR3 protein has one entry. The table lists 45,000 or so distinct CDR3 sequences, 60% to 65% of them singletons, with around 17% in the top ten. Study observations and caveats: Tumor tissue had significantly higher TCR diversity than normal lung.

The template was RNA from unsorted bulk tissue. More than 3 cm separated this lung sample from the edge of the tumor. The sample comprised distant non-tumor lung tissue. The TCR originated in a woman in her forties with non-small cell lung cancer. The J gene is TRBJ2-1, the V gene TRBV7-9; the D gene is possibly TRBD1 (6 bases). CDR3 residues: CASSLGGDGEQFF. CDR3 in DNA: TGTGCCAGCAGCCTAGGGGGTGACGGTGAGCAGTTCTTC.